These 5 T cell receptor beta chains were all obtained from the same sample, sequenced in a study of neoadjuvant nivolumab and ipilimumab in lung cancer. TCRdb's copy holds only in-frame clones and misses some; the assay was immunoSEQ multiplex PCR. The sample includes over 25,000 clones, 76% of them seen just once. Sequenced here: tumor tissue, sampled after neoadjuvant nivolumab, alone or with ipilimumab, at or shortly before surgery. Receptors originate from an adult with non-small cell lung cancer.

The chain carries TRBV29-1 and TRBJ1-4; D remains ambiguous. Germline loops: CDR1 SQVTM, CDR2 ANQGSEA. CDR3 length: 12 amino acids. The V gene lost 0 bases and the J gene lost 6 bases, with 5 bases spanning the gap. CDR3 sequence: CSVEDGDEKLFF. CDR3 in DNA: TGCAGCGTTGAAGATGGGGATGAAAAACTGTTTTTT.

This chain links TRBV6-5 with TRBJ1-4; 9 bases map to TRBD1. V was clipped by 6 bases and J by 2 bases; unmatched bases: 4. This CDR3 is 15 amino acids long. CDR1 is MNHEY, CDR2 SVGAGI, per germline. CDR3 in amino acids: CASRATGGTNEKLFF. The DNA of the CDR3 is TGTGCCAGCAGAGCCACAGGGGGCACTAATGAAAAACTGTTTTTT.

The chain employs TRBV5-1 and TRBJ2-3; the D is unclear. V was pared by 0 bases and J by 5 bases, with 10 bases between. There are 14 residues in the CDR3. Germline V gene data show CDR1 as SGHRS and CDR2 as YFSETQ. CDR3 DNA sequence: TGCGCCAGCAGCTTGGATCTGCAAGGAGATACGCAGTATTTT. Translated: CASSLDLQGDTQYF. The entire variable domain, with the rest obtained from reference TRBV5-1 and TRBJ2-3, is as follows: KAGVTQTPRYLIKTRGQQVTLSCSPISGHRSVSWYQQTPGQGLQFLFEYFSETQRNKGNFPGRFSGRQFSNSRSEMNVSTLELGDSALYLCASSLDLQGDTQYFGPGTRLTVL.

This clone was seen only a few times. The chain links TRBV6-4 to TRBJ2-3; D is possibly TRBD1 (5 bases). The CDR3 length is 13 residues. Germline CDR1 reads MRHNA; CDR2 reads SNTAGT. V gave up 4 bases and J gave up 5 bases, with 10 bases separating them. The CDR3 nucleotides are TGTGCCAGCAGTGTTGGGGCAGAAGATACGCAGTATTTT. Protein sequence: CASSVGAEDTQYF.

The J gene is TRBJ2-2, the V gene TRBV6-6; D gene uncertain. The CDR3 covers 13 residues. V was shortened by 2 bases and J by 8 bases, with 9 bases between the two germline ends. CDR1 is MNHNY, CDR2 SVGAGI, per germline (reference sequence). The CDR3: CASSYPQTGELFF. CDR3 in DNA: TGTGCCAGCAGTTACCCTCAGACAGGGGAGCTGTTTTTT.